Listed below are T cell receptor beta chains from one sample, sequenced in a study of T cell responses to AZD1222 COVID-19 vaccine. TCRdb's copy holds only in-frame clones and misses some; the assay was immunoSEQ multiplex PCR. The table records around 140,000 clones, roughly 90% of them present only once. Specimen: peripheral blood, collected 28 days after the second AZD1222 dose. The receptors shown here come from an adult who received the AZD1222 COVID-19 vaccine. The CDR3 runs from the conserved cysteine through the conserved F or W. A D gene is named only where the DNA matches it firmly. Size is omitted from some rows. Given values are once, few, many or a class for expanded clones.

TRBD1	TRBV27	TRBJ2-7	NA	CASSSRQGGEQYF	TGTGCCAGCAGTTCTCGACAGGGGGGTGAGCAGTACTTC
NA	TRBV28	TRBJ1-5	few	CASSLPGGYNQPQHF	TGTGCCAGCTCCCTCCCCGGGGGATACAATCAGCCCCAGCATTTT
NA	TRBV11-2	TRBJ1-4	NA	CASSSYSEKLFF	TGTGCCAGCAGCTCCTACTCTGAAAAACTGTTTTTT
NA	TRBV19	TRBJ2-7	NA	CATNRGGSSYEQYF	TGTGCCACCAACCGTGGAGGGAGCTCCTACGAGCAGTACTTC
TRBD2	TRBV5-1	TRBJ2-7	NA	CASSWGLAGGPSYEQYF	TGCGCCAGCAGCTGGGGACTAGCGGGAGGGCCCTCCTACGAGCAGTACTTC
TRBD2	TRBV6-2/TRBV6-3	TRBJ2-3	once	CASSYATSGRAGGTDTQYF	TGTGCCAGCAGTTACGCGACTAGCGGGAGGGCCGGGGGCACAGATACGCAGTATTTT
NA	TRBV10-1	TRBJ1-2	NA	CASSIQPDYGYTF	TGCGCCAGCAGCATACAACCGGACTATGGCTACACCTTC
NA	TRBV6-2/TRBV6-3	TRBJ1-5	NA	CASSRGGNQPQHF	TGTGCCAGCAGTCGGGGTGGCAATCAGCCCCAGCATTTT
TRBD1	TRBV28	TRBJ2-7	once	CASSLGQGAYEQYF	TGTGCCAGCAGTTTAGGCCAGGGGGCATACGAGCAGTACTTC
TRBD1	TRBV18	TRBJ2-3	once	CASSPEDWTGRMADTQYF	TGTGCCAGCTCACCAGAGGATTGGACAGGGAGGATGGCAGATACGCAGTATTTT
NA	TRBV29-1	TRBJ2-5	NA	CSAATGMGETQYF	TGCAGCGCCGCAACAGGGATGGGAGAGACCCAGTACTTC
TRBD1	TRBV6-5	TRBJ2-1	once	CASSYSGDRGNEQFF	TGTGCCAGCAGTTACTCAGGGGACAGGGGAAATGAGCAGTTCTTC
NA	TRBV28	TRBJ1-3	NA	CASSLTGDSGNTIYF	TGTGCCAGCAGTTTGACAGGAGACTCTGGAAACACCATATATTTT
TRBD1	TRBV12-3/TRBV12-4	TRBJ1-1	NA	CASSSKTGPSYF	TGTGCCAGCAGTTCCAAGACAGGGCCCTCGTACTTT
TRBD2	TRBV15	TRBJ2-1	NA	CATSRDREAGSVNEQFF	TGTGCCACCAGCAGAGATCGTGAAGCGGGATCGGTGAATGAGCAGTTCTTC
TRBD2	TRBV5-4	TRBJ2-3	few	CAAGLAGGSTQYF	TGTGCCGCGGGGCTAGCGGGAGGAAGTACGCAGTATTTT
NA	TRBV7-3	TRBJ2-3	NA	CASSLEPRGTDTQYF	TGTGCCAGCAGCTTAGAGCCGCGGGGCACAGATACGCAGTATTTT
TRBD1	TRBV5-1	TRBJ1-6	NA	CASKGQLNSPLHF	TGCGCCAGCAAGGGACAGCTTAATTCACCCCTCCACTTT
NA	TRBV15	TRBJ2-3	NA	CATSLEQGRQYF	TGTGCCACCAGCTTAGAGCAAGGGAGGCAGTATTTT
NA	TRBV9	TRBJ2-1	NA	CASSVGQGQGEQFF	TGTGCCAGCAGCGTAGGTCAAGGGCAGGGTGAGCAGTTCTTC
NA	TRBV7-9	TRBJ2-2	many	CASSLMRLGELFF	TGTGCCAGCAGCTTAATGCGTCTCGGGGAGCTGTTTTTT
NA	TRBV6-1	TRBJ2-1	NA	CASSEALAALFDEQFF	TGTGCCAGCAGTGAAGCTTTAGCGGCCCTTTTTGATGAGCAGTTCTTC
NA	TRBV15	TRBJ1-2	NA	CATSRGRANYGYTF	TGTGCCACCAGCCGCGGCAGAGCTAACTATGGCTACACCTTC
NA	TRBV5-1	TRBJ2-3	NA	CASSLAANTDTQYF	TGCGCCAGCAGCTTGGCCGCCAACACAGATACGCAGTATTTT